What follows are 15 T cell receptor beta chains derived from one specimen sequenced in a study of chemoradiotherapy in HPV16-positive cancers. Repertoires were generated with immunoSEQ multiplex PCR, while TCRdb's copy carries only in-frame clones and drops some. Counted here are some 19,000 clones, around 87% occurring once; the ten biggest clones make up approximately 2.5%. Sequences were derived from blood, sampled from a patient who underwent chemoradiotherapy. The receptors come from a human donor with HPV-associated anogenital cancer.

J is TRBJ2-5 and V is TRBV2, with TRBD1 as a possible D gene (5 bases). CDR1 and CDR2 (germline): SNHLY, FYNNEI. V shed 8 bases and J shed 5 bases, with 15 bases lying between them. The CDR3 runs to 13 residues. In DNA, the CDR3 is TGTGCCAGCGGGGCAGAAACCGACGAGACCCAGTACTTC. Translating it yields CASGAETDETQYF.

The V and J genes are TRBV7-2 and TRBJ2-1; 11 bases map to TRBD2. The CDR3 is 15 residues long. Germline V gene data show CDR1 as SGHTA and CDR2 as FQGNSA. V shed 5 bases, J shed 11 bases, and the junction held 11 bases outside the gene matches. The CDR3 bases are TGTGCCAGCAGCCTGCGGACTAGCGGGCGAGGGAAGCAGTTCTTC. It specifies CASSLRTSGRGKQFF.

This clone has a handful of counts. This chain joins TRBV7-3 and TRBJ1-3, with unresolved D. The CDR3 totals 9 residues. Trimming left V 8 bases short and J 6 bases short, with 2 bases between. Germline loops: CDR1 SGHTA, CDR2 FQGTGA. The CDR3 bases are TGTGCCAGCCTAAACACCATATATTTT. It translates to CASLNTIYF.

The chain is built from TRBV4-3 and TRBJ1-4; 7 bases align to TRBD1. Germline values: CDR1 LGHNA, CDR2 YSLEER. The CDR3 contains 12 residues. V trimming: 2 bases; J trimming: 11 bases; junction bases outside the gene matches: 2. The CDR3 sequence: CASSQSGGKLFF. In nucleotides, the CDR3 is TGCGCCAGCAGCCAATCAGGGGGTAAACTGTTTTTT.

DNA of the CDR3: TGTGCCAGCAGTTTAGATTTATCAGGGGATGAGCAGTACTTC. Its protein is CASSLDLSGDEQYF. The chain joins TRBV27 to TRBJ2-7; tentatively, D is TRBD1 (6 bases). The CDR3 loop spans 14 amino acids. V shed 2 bases and J shed 7 bases, with 15 bases lying between them. Germline V CDR1 and CDR2: MNHEY, SMNVEV (reference sequence).

The J gene is TRBJ2-2, the V gene TRBV7-9; D perhaps matches TRBD1 (6 bases). The V end lost 2 bases, the J end lost 6 bases, and 25 bases lay between the germline ends. Germline loops: CDR1 SEHNR, CDR2 FQNEAQ (reference sequence). The CDR3 totals 19 residues. The CDR3 sequence is CASSLTPGRGPLRSGELFF. The CDR3 region has the DNA TGTGCCAGCAGCTTAACCCCAGGCAGGGGCCCTTTGAGGTCCGGGGAGCTGTTTTTT.

CDR3 sequence: CASSYRGTEAFF. The DNA of the CDR3 is TGTGCCAGCAGCTATCGTGGGACTGAAGCTTTCTTT. The chain uses TRBV5-5 and TRBJ1-1; D gene ambiguous. The germline V gene encodes CDR1 SGHKS and CDR2 YYEKEE (reference sequence). The V end lost 3 bases, the J end lost 5 bases, and 8 bases lay between the germline ends. The CDR3 extends over 12 amino acids. Drawing the rest from reference TRBV5-5 and TRBJ1-1, the complete variable domain is DAGVTQSPTHLIKTRGQQVTLRCSPISGHKSVSWYQQVLGQGPQFIFQYYEKEERGRGNFPDRFSARQFPNYSSELNVNALLLGDSALYLCASSYRGTEAFFGQGTRLTVV.

This chain uses TRBV11-3 with TRBJ2-3; D is unclear. V lost 2 bases and J 0 bases, leaving 3 bases between the germline ends. Looked up from germline, CDR1 is SGHNT and CDR2 is YENEEA. CDR3 length: 13 amino acids. The CDR3 DNA reads as TGTGCCAGCAGCTTAATTAGCACAGATACGCAGTATTTT. Translation: CASSLISTDTQYF.

The genes are TRBV21-1 and TRBJ1-5. TRBV21-1 is an annotated pseudogene. CDR3 length equals 17 residues. The CDR3 coding sequence is TGTGCCAGCAGCAAGGACACCTACGGGAAGGGCGAGCAGCCCCAGCATTTT. It translates to CASSKDTYGKGEQPQHF.

The chain links TRBV7-6 to TRBJ1-1; D might be TRBD1 (6 bases). This CDR3 contains 11 residues. Deletions cut 5 bases from V and 7 bases from J, with 8 bases between. In germline, CDR1 is SGHVS, CDR2 FNYEAQ. CDR3 residues: CASSGGREAFF. The CDR3 region has the DNA TGTGCCAGCAGCGGGGGCCGTGAAGCTTTCTTT.

The chain is built from TRBV4-3 and TRBJ1-2, with 10 nucleotides matching TRBD1. Germline trimming cut 1 base from V and 2 bases from J; bases unmatched to any gene: 7. This CDR3 comprises 17 residues. Germline CDR1 is LGHNA and CDR2 is YSLEER. The CDR3 sequence: CASSQGVRTGGNYGYTF. CDR3 sequence (DNA): TGCGCCAGCAGCCAAGGGGTCCGGACAGGGGGGAACTATGGCTACACCTTC.

V and J are TRBV6-5 and TRBJ2-7; a possible D gene is TRBD2 (5 bases). The germline CDR1 and CDR2 sequences are MNHEY and SVGAGI. V lost 6 bases and J 7 bases, leaving 10 bases between the germline ends. The CDR3 totals 11 residues. DNA of the CDR3: TGTGCCAGCAGGGCGGGCTGGGAGCAGTACTTC. The encoded protein is CASRAGWEQYF.

The CDR3 reads CASSFWGGTGNNEQFF. The CDR3 bases are TGTGCCAGCAGTTTTTGGGGCGGGACCGGGAACAATGAGCAGTTCTTC. The V gene is TRBV28, the J gene TRBJ2-1; perhaps TRBD2 as D (6 bases). This CDR3 spans 16 amino acids. CDR1 and CDR2 (germline): MDHEN, SYDVKM. V dropped 3 bases and J dropped 5 bases, with 17 bases sitting between them.

As concerns this clone: The sample contains more than one DNA sequence encoding this CDR3. This chain joins TRBV5-1 and TRBJ2-7; a possible D gene is TRBD1 (6 bases). The CDR3 covers 13 residues. In germline, CDR1 is SGHRS, CDR2 YFSETQ. The V end lost 5 bases, the J end lost 2 bases, and 11 bases lay between the germline ends. The CDR3 here is CASSWDKAYEQYF. CDR3 in DNA: TGCGCCAGCAGTTGGGACAAAGCCTACGAGCAGTACTTC.

The chain is built from TRBV7-3 and TRBJ1-3; no clear D. The germline V gene encodes CDR1 SGHTA and CDR2 FQGTGA. With 3 bases removed from V and 0 bases from J, the gap between germline ends came to 6 bases. The CDR3 contains 14 residues. CDR3 in amino acids: CASSLTSSGNTIYF. The CDR3 nucleotides read TGTGCCAGCAGCTTGACAAGCTCTGGAAACACCATATATTTT.